This TCR beta chain is from a study of CD8 T cells in Susac syndrome. It was with random hexamers that 0.5 to 1 ug RNA was reverse transcribed. TCRdb analysed the immunoSEQ multiplex PCR reads with MiXCR anew, one entry per CDR3 protein. The repertoire holds 150,000 to 200,000 distinct CDR3 sequences, around 95% seen once, with around 0.15% in the top ten. Input material: CD8+ T cells from PBMCs. This TCR was sampled from a human donor with multiple sclerosis.

CDR3 sequence reads: CASSLRVTYEQYF. The CDR3 nucleotides read TGCGCCAGCAGCTTGAGGGTCACCTACGAGCAGTACTTC. V and J are TRBV5-1 and TRBJ2-7; D remains ambiguous. Trimming cost V 1 base and J 2 bases, with 7 bases left between them. Germline CDR1 and CDR2: SGHRS and YFSETQ. The CDR3 contains 13 residues.